Listed below are T cell receptor beta chains from one sample, sequenced in a study of cytomegalovirus exposure and HLA in healthy donors. Assay used: immunoSEQ multiplex PCR; TCRdb lists only in-frame clones, some missing. The data contain around 170,000 clones, around 85% of them seen just once; the ten biggest clones take up 1.3%. The source material was PBMCs. The receptors were gathered from a man in his forties or fifties in good health and CMV-seropositive. Each CDR3 is given with its conserved first and last residue. D genes are given only for firm matches. The size entry is marked missing in some rows and otherwise reads once, few, many or a size class.

NA NA TRBJ2-7 13 TRBV2 TGTGCCAGCAGTCAAACCTGGAGAGGGGAGCAGTACTTC CASSQTWRGEQYF
NA TRBD1 TRBJ1-4 19 TRBV28 TGTGCCAGCAGTTTTGAATTGGAGGGGGCAGAGCGAACTAATGAAAAACTGTTTTTT CASSFELEGAERTNEKLFF
NA NA TRBJ1-5 14 TRBV5-1 TGCGCCAGCAGCTTGGGGGGCGGCAATCAGCCCCAGCATTTT CASSLGGGNQPQHF
NA NA TRBJ1-5 14 TRBV7-8 TGTGCCAGCAGCTTTGAGGGTGTGGCGGGGCCCCAGCATTTT CASSFEGVAGPQHF
few TRBD1 TRBJ2-4 17 TRBV5-4 TGTGCCAGCAGCCCGGGGCAAGGACAGGGGTCCAAAAACATTCAGTACTTC CASSPGQGQGSKNIQYF
once TRBD1 TRBJ2-5 16 TRBV28 TGTGCCAGCAGTGCGTACAGGGGGCAGGGCGGCCCCCCCCAGTACTTC CASSAYRGQGGPPQYF
NA TRBD1 TRBJ2-5 14 TRBV14 TGTGCCAGCAGCCAAGAAAGCGGTAGGACAGGGCAGTACTTC CASSQESGRTGQYF
NA NA TRBJ2-2 19 TRBV21-1 TGTGCCAGCAGCAAAAGGGGACTAGCGGGGGGGCCGTACACCGGGGAGCTGTTTTTT CASSKRGLAGGPYTGELFF
NA NA TRBJ1-1 14 TRBV27 TGTGCCAGCAGTTTAAATCCGACAGTCGCTGAAGCTTTCTTT CASSLNPTVAEAFF
NA TRBD1 TRBJ2-2 15 TRBV5-1 TGCGCCAGCAGCTTCCGGGACAGGGGGGCCGGGGAGCTGTTTTTT CASSFRDRGAGELFF
NA NA TRBJ1-2 16 TRBV7-9 TGTGCCAGCAGCTTAGGTGGGGCAGCTGCTAACTATGGCTACACCTTC CASSLGGAAANYGYTF
few TRBD1 TRBJ1-5 15 TRBV6-1 TGTGCCAGCAGTGGGGACAGGGGGAGGGTCCAGCCCCAGCATTTT CASSGDRGRVQPQHF
NA TRBD1 TRBJ1-5 17 TRBV30 TGTGCCTGGGAACCGGGGACAGGGCCGTATAGCAATCAGCCCCAGCATTTT CAWEPGTGPYSNQPQHF
NA TRBD2 TRBJ2-3 16 TRBV5-5 TGTGCCAGCAGCAAAACTAGCGTAGGCAGCACAGATACGCAGTATTTT CASSKTSVGSTDTQYF
NA NA TRBJ2-7 14 TRBV7-9 TGTGCCAGCAGCCTTACTACCCGGGGATGGGAGCAGTACTTC CASSLTTRGWEQYF
NA NA TRBJ2-5 14 TRBV18 TGTGCCAGCTCACCAAAGACAGGAGAAGAGACCCAGTACTTC CASSPKTGEETQYF
NA NA TRBJ2-5 13 TRBV5-6 TGTGCCAGCAGCAAGAACAGGGACCGGGCCCAGTACTTC CASSKNRDRAQYF
NA NA TRBJ2-7 14 TRBV2 TGTGCCAGCAGTGAACGGTCAGGGACCTACGAGCAGTACTTC CASSERSGTYEQYF
NA NA TRBJ1-5 14 TRBV28 TGTGCCAGCAGTTCTACAGGAGAAAATCAGCCCCAGCATTTT CASSSTGENQPQHF
NA TRBD1 TRBJ2-3 14 TRBV30 TGTGCCTGGAGCCAAAACAGGGGAACAGATACGCAGTATTTT CAWSQNRGTDTQYF
few NA TRBJ1-5 12 TRBV28 TGTGCCAGCAGTTTAACGGTGGGGGGGCAGCATTTT CASSLTVGGQHF
NA NA TRBJ2-1 15 TRBV19 TGTGCCAGTAGTATCAGCGACCGATCCTACAATGAGCAGTTCTTC CASSISDRSYNEQFF
NA TRBD1 TRBJ2-3 15 TRBV15 TGTGCCACCAGCAGGGGAGGGACAGGGGGAGATACGCAGTATTTT CATSRGGTGGDTQYF
NA TRBD1 TRBJ1-4 16 TRBV5-6 TGTGCCAGCAGCTTGGAGACAGGGGCCCTTAATGAAAAACTGTTTTTT CASSLETGALNEKLFF